Below are 27 T cell receptor beta chains sequenced from a single sample in a study of identical twins. TCRdb reprocessed the 5' RACE reads with MiXCR, giving one entry per CDR3 protein. Here the sample spans fewer than 900,000 distinct CDR3 sequences, about 18% being singletons. The sample was also linked to a second study, of T cells expressing NK-cell markers.

Sequencing input: PBMCs. These receptors were taken from a woman between 18 and 29 years old in good health.

In this sample, this clonotype turned up a few times. The V call is TRBV7-2, the J call TRBJ1-1, with 8 bases lining up with TRBD1. This CDR3 has 14 residues. The V and J ends lost 3 bases and 9 bases, in that order; junction bases with no gene match: 9. Germline values: CDR1 SGHTA, CDR2 FQGNSA. The CDR3 nucleotides read TGTGCCAGCAGCTTTCAAGGACAGGGCTCAAAAGCTTTCTTT. It translates to CASSFQGQGSKAFF.

This clonotype was found many times. The gene calls are TRBV12-3 or TRBV12-4 and TRBJ2-1, with D perhaps being TRBD1 or TRBD2 (5 bases each). This CDR3 contains 13 residues. V was trimmed by 5 bases and J by 6 bases, leaving 11 bases between them. The CDR3 coding sequence is TGTGCCAGCAGTCTGGGGGTTCCCAATGAGCAGTTCTTC. Translating it yields CASSLGVPNEQFF.

The gene calls are TRBV7-2 and TRBJ2-1; no firm D call. Germline CDR1 SGHTA, CDR2 FQGNSA. Trimming removed 1 base at V and 8 bases at J, with 9 bases between. The CDR3 totals 13 residues. CDR3 nucleotides: TGTGCCAGCAGCTTAGAATTGTGGGATGAGCAGTTCTTC. Its protein product is CASSLELWDEQFF.

This sequence joins TRBV7-8 and TRBJ2-1; D tentatively fits TRBD1 or TRBD2 (6 bases each). This CDR3 has 14 amino acids. The V end was cut by 5 bases, the J end by 5 bases, with 13 bases between. CDR1 is SGHVS and CDR2 is FQNEAQ in the germline V gene. This chain's CDR3 is CASSHRGPDNEQFF. The CDR3 DNA sequence: TGTGCCAGCAGCCATCGGGGGCCGGACAATGAGCAGTTCTTC. The full variable domain, its missing parts supplied by reference TRBV7-8 and TRBJ2-1, is GAGVSQSPRYKVAKRGQDVALRCDPISGHVSLFWYQQALGQGPEFLTYFQNEAQLDKSGLPSDRFFAERPEGSVSTLKIQRTQQEDSAVYLCASSHRGPDNEQFFGPGTRLTVL.

The CDR3 DNA follows: TGTGCCAGCAGCTTATGGAGTAAAGAGACCCAGTACTTC. Encoded protein: CASSLWSKETQYF. V and J are TRBV7-6 and TRBJ2-5; D remains ambiguous. With 2 bases removed from V and 3 bases from J, the gap between germline ends came to 7 bases. The length of the CDR3 is 13 residues. Looked up from germline, CDR1 is SGHVS and CDR2 is FNYEAQ. The full variable domain, in which reference TRBV7-6 and TRBJ2-5 provide the parts outside the CDR3, is GAGVSQSPRYKVTKRGQDVALRCDPISGHVSLYWYRQALGQGPEFLTYFNYEAQQDKSGLPNDRFSAERPEGSISTLTIQRTEQRDSAMYRCASSLWSKETQYFGPGTRLLVL.

There are many counts of this clonotype. V usage is TRBV10-2 and J usage is TRBJ2-7; D possibly corresponds to TRBD2 (7 bases). CDR3 length equals 16 residues. Germline values: CDR1 WSHSY, CDR2 SAAADI. Trimming pared 2 bases from V and 2 bases from J, leaving 16 bases between. The CDR3 bases are TGCGCCAGCAGTGAGGGTTTGGCGGGGGCTACCTACGAGCAGTACTTC. It yields the protein CASSEGLAGATYEQYF.

There are a few counts of this clonotype. The chain employs TRBV6-5 and TRBJ2-7; tentative D call: TRBD1 (6 bases). V lost 0 bases and J lost 2, with 14 bases in between. CDR3 length equals 16 residues. Per germline, CDR1 MNHEY and CDR2 SVGAGI. The CDR3 DNA follows: TGTGCCAGCAGTTACTCGTTGCAGGGGCTTACCTACGAGCAGTACTTC. This translates into CASSYSLQGLTYEQYF.

V gene TRBV12-3 or TRBV12-4 combines with J gene TRBJ2-2; no clear D gene. CDR3 length equals 12 residues. The V end was cut by 3 bases, the J end by 9 bases, with 8 bases between. CDR3 sequence: CASSLKGRELFF. CDR3 DNA sequence: TGTGCCAGCAGTTTGAAGGGTCGGGAGCTGTTTTTT.

The chain links TRBV29-1 to TRBJ1-6; the D is unclear. CDR3 length equals 13 residues. Deletions cut 5 bases from V and 7 bases from J, with 12 bases between. Germline CDR1 SQVTM, CDR2 ANQGSEA. The CDR3 coding sequence is TGCAGCGTTCGGGTTCAGCCCAATTCACCCCTCCACTTT. Its protein is CSVRVQPNSPLHF.

This clonotype has more than one count but fewer than ten. The rearrangement uses TRBV20-1 and TRBJ1-6; D might be TRBD1 (5 bases). This CDR3 is built from 15 residues. Between the trimmed V and J ends, which lost 3 bases and 1 base, there was a span of 10 bases. Germline V lookup: CDR1 DFQATT, CDR2 SNEGSKA (reference sequence). The CDR3 reads CSASSGHSYNSPLHF. For the CDR3, the DNA is TGCAGTGCTAGTTCCGGACATTCCTATAATTCACCCCTCCACTTT.

V and J are TRBV18 and TRBJ1-2; possible D gene TRBD1, 6 bases. V lost 4 bases and J lost 2, with 17 bases in between. CDR3 size: 16 residues. Per germline, CDR1 KGHSH and CDR2 LQKENI. CDR3 sequence: CASSLYRTDLNYGYTF. CDR3 bases: TGTGCCAGCTCACTGTATCGGACAGACCTCAACTATGGCTACACCTTC.

This clonotype was found a few times. The chain is built from TRBV5-6 and TRBJ1-1; D remains unclear. V shed 1 base and J shed 0 bases, with 13 bases lying between them. The CDR3 consists of 16 residues. Germline lookup yields CDR1 SGHDT and CDR2 YYEEEE. In DNA, the CDR3 is TGTGCCAGCAGCTTGTTCCAGGCGTTAATGAACACTGAAGCTTTCTTT. Translated: CASSLFQALMNTEAFF.

This clonotype was detected a few times. The J gene is TRBJ2-7, the V gene TRBV6-5, with 8 bases matching TRBD1. Germline V gives CDR1 MNHEY, CDR2 SVGAGI. With 3 bases clipped from V and 3 bases from J, the junction kept 7 bases outside the gene matches. The length of the CDR3 is 15 residues. The CDR3, as DNA: TGTGCCAGCAGTTATAGCAGGGGGCCGTACTACGAGCAGTACTTC. Residues: CASSYSRGPYYEQYF.

Only a few counts were recorded for this clonotype. The V call is TRBV29-1, the J call TRBJ2-3; 10 nucleotides agree with TRBD2. From germline, CDR1 is SQVTM and CDR2 ANQGSEA. This CDR3 is built from 14 residues. V shed 6 bases and J 4 bases; nucleotides not matched to a gene: 7. The CDR3 DNA is TGCAGCGTAGCCAGCGGGGGGGGCCCAGATACGCAGTATTTT. Protein: CSVASGGGPDTQYF.

CDR3 amino acids: CASSAGYNYGYTF. In DNA, the CDR3 is TGTGCCAGCAGTGCTGGTTATAACTATGGCTACACCTTC. The chain combines TRBV6-1 with TRBJ1-2; D gene unclear. CDR3 size: 13 residues. The V end lost 4 bases, the J end lost 1 base, and 7 bases lay between the germline ends. Per germline, CDR1 MNHNS and CDR2 SASEGT.

The CDR3 DNA follows: TGCGCCAGCAGCTTAATGACAGGGGGATTAAATGGGGCCAACGTCCTGACTTTC. It translates to CASSLMTGGLNGANVLTF. This chain uses TRBV5-1 with TRBJ2-6; 9 nucleotides match TRBD1. Germline CDR1 reads SGHRS; CDR2 reads YFSETQ. This CDR3 is 18 amino acids long. V was pared by 2 bases and J by 3 bases, with 9 bases of the junction left unmatched.

V and J are TRBV5-6 and TRBJ2-1; D is possibly TRBD2 (6 bases). Germline CDR1 is SGHDT and CDR2 is YYEEEE. This CDR3 has 15 residues. V was pared by 4 bases and J by 4 bases, with 15 bases between. CDR3 sequence reads: CASSDLAEDYNEQFF. CDR3 nucleotide sequence: TGTGCCAGCAGCGATTTAGCGGAGGATTACAATGAGCAGTTCTTC.

V is TRBV3-1 and J is TRBJ2-3, with D unclear. V dropped 7 bases and J dropped 5 bases, with 13 bases sitting between them. Germline values: CDR1 LGHDT, CDR2 YNNKEL (reference sequence). The CDR3 covers 13 residues. The CDR3 reads CASTSDPGDTQYF. In DNA, the CDR3 is TGTGCCAGCACCTCCGACCCAGGAGATACGCAGTATTTT.

The rearrangement uses TRBV6-1 and TRBJ1-4; 8 nucleotides line up with TRBD1. With V trimmed by 6 bases and J by 8 bases, 14 bases remained unmatched. Germline assignment: CDR1 MNHNS and CDR2 SASEGT. This CDR3 contains 16 residues. CDR3 in amino acids: CASRRDRLTVREKLFF. The CDR3 DNA reads TGTGCCAGCAGAAGGGACAGGCTGACGGTTAGGGAAAAACTGTTTTTT.

The V and J genes are TRBV6-2 or TRBV6-3 and TRBJ2-1; TRBD2 matches 9 bases. This CDR3 is built from 14 residues. Germline assignment: CDR1 MNHEY and CDR2 SVGEGT. V lost 2 bases, J lost 4 bases, and 0 bases stayed unmatched. The CDR3 DNA is TGTGCCAGCAGTTACGCGGGGGGGTACAATGAGCAGTTCTTC. Its protein product is CASSYAGGYNEQFF.

V usage is TRBV7-9 and J usage is TRBJ1-6; D is unclear. V shed 1 base and J shed 19 bases, with 11 bases lying between them. CDR1 and CDR2 from the germline V gene are SEHNR and FQNEAQ (reference sequence). There are 11 residues in the CDR3. CDR3 in DNA: TGTGCCAGCAGCTTAGAATCTGGGTTGCACTTT. Translated: CASSLESGLHF.

The gene calls are TRBV20-1 and TRBJ2-7, with 7 bases identical to TRBD1. Per germline, CDR1 DFQATT and CDR2 SNEGSKA (reference sequence). The CDR3 is 14 amino acids. V lost 6 bases and J lost 6; bases outside the gene matches: 14. The CDR3 here is CSAHRTGMGAEQYF. The CDR3 DNA follows: TGCAGTGCCCACCGGACAGGAATGGGTGCCGAGCAGTACTTC.

This clonotype came up a few times. This sequence joins TRBV7-9 and TRBJ1-6, with D uncertain. The CDR3 extends over 16 amino acids. Looked up from germline, CDR1 is SEHNR and CDR2 is FQNEAQ (reference sequence). The V end was cut by 5 bases, the J end by 8 bases, with 19 bases between. The CDR3 bases are TGTGCCAGCAGCGCGGGCAGTGGATCGTTGTATTCACCCCTCCACTTT. Translation: CASSAGSGSLYSPLHF. Full variable domain (rest looked up from reference TRBV7-9 and TRBJ1-6): DTGVSQNPRHKITKRGQNVTFRCDPISEHNRLYWYRQTLGQGPEFLTYFQNEAQLEKSRLLSDRFSAERPKGSFSTLEIQRTEQGDSAMYLCASSAGSGSLYSPLHFGNGTRLTVT.

This clonotype was seen more than once but under ten times. The chain carries TRBV6-2 or TRBV6-3 and TRBJ2-1; D is possibly TRBD1 or TRBD2 (5 bases each). The V gene lost 0 bases and the J gene lost 0 bases, with 18 bases spanning the gap. Germline-derived CDR1 and CDR2 are MNHEY and SVGEGT. This CDR3 has 19 amino acids. CDR3 bases: TGTGCCAGCAGTTACTCGATGGGGACCATCACGGTCTCCTACAATGAGCAGTTCTTC. Its protein product is CASSYSMGTITVSYNEQFF.

The table lists this clonotype with a few counts. The chain links TRBV6-1 to TRBJ1-5; unclear D gene. Germline V gene sequence: CDR1 MNHNS, CDR2 SASEGT. Trimming took 3 bases from V and 1 from J, leaving 13 bases between them. CDR3 size: 16 residues. The CDR3 loop reads CASSERQRGSNQPQHF. The CDR3 nucleotides are TGTGCCAGCAGTGAGCGGCAGCGGGGAAGCAATCAGCCCCAGCATTTT.

This sequence joins TRBV7-2 and TRBJ2-7; D is possibly TRBD2 (6 bases). Germline V gives CDR1 SGHTA, CDR2 FQGNSA. The V end lost 5 bases, the J end lost 0 bases, and 20 bases lay between the germline ends. The CDR3 covers 17 residues. The CDR3 reads CASSPGGGRGSSYEQYF. For the CDR3, the DNA is TGTGCCAGCAGCCCTGGGGGAGGACGGGGGAGCTCCTACGAGCAGTACTTC.

This clonotype appeared many times. The rearrangement links TRBV18 to TRBJ2-1; D unclear. The CDR3 totals 13 residues. Trimming took 3 bases from V and 4 from J, leaving 7 bases between them. Germline assignment: CDR1 KGHSH and CDR2 LQKENI. The CDR3 DNA follows: TGTGCCAGCTCACCGGAGTTTTACAATGAGCAGTTCTTC. Translation: CASSPEFYNEQFF. The variable domain in full, with the rest retrieved from reference TRBV18 and TRBJ2-1, is NAGVMQNPRHLVRRRGQEARLRCSPMKGHSHVYWYRQLPEEGLKFMVYLQKENIIDESGMPKERFSAEFPKEGPSILRIQQVVRGDSAAYFCASSPEFYNEQFFGPGTRLTVL.